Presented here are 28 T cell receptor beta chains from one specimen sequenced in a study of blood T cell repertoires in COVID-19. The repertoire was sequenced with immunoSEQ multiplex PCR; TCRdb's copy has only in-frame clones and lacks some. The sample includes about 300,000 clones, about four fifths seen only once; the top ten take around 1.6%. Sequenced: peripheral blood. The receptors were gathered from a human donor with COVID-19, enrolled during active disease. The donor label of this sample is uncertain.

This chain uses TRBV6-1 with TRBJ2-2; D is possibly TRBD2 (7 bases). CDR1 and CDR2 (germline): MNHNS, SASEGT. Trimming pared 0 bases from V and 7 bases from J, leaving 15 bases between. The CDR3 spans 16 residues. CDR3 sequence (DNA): TGTGCCAGCAGTGAAGCGCACGGGGGGCTTGGCGGGGAGCTGTTTTTT. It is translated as CASSEAHGGLGGELFF.

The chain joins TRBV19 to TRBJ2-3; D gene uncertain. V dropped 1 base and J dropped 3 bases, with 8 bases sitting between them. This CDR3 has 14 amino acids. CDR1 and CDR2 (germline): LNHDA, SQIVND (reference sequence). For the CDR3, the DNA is TGTGCCAGTAGTATAGTAGTCGGGACAGATACGCAGTATTTT. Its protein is CASSIVVGTDTQYF. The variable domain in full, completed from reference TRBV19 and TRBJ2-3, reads DGGITQSPKYLFRKEGQNVTLSCEQNLNHDAMYWYRQDPGQGLRLIYYSQIVNDFQKGDIAEGYSVSREKKESFPLTVTSAQKNPTAFYLCASSIVVGTDTQYFGPGTRLTVL.

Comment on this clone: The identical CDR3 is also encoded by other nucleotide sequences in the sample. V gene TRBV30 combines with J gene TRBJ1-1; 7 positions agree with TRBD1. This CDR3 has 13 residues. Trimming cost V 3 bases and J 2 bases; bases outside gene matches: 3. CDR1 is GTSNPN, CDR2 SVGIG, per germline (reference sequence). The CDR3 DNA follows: TGTGCCTGGAGCACAGGGGTAAACACTGAAGCTTTCTTT. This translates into CAWSTGVNTEAFF.

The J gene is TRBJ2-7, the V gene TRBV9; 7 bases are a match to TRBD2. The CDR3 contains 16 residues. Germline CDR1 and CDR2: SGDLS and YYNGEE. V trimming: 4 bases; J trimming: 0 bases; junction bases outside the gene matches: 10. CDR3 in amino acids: CASSSGLGLSSYEQYF. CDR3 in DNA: TGTGCCAGCAGCTCGGGACTGGGACTAAGCTCCTACGAGCAGTACTTC. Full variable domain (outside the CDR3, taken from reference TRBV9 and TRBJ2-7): DSGVTQTPKHLITATGQRVTLRCSPRSGDLSVYWYQQSLDQGLQFLIQYYNGEERAKGNILERFSAQQFPDLHSELNLSSLELGDSALYFCASSSGLGLSSYEQYFGPGTRLTVT.

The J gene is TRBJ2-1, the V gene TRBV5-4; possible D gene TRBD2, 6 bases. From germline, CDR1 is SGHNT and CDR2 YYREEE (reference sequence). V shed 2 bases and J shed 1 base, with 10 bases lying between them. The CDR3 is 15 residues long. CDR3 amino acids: CASSLPGSSYNEQFF. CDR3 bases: TGTGCCAGCAGCTTACCCGGGAGTTCCTACAATGAGCAGTTCTTC.

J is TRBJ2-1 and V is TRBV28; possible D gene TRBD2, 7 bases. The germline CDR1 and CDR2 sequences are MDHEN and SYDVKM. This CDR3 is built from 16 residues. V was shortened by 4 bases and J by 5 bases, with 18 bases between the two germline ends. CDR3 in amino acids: CASSSPGGPANNEQFF. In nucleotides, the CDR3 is TGTGCCAGCAGTTCCCCGGGGGGCCCCGCGAACAATGAGCAGTTCTTC. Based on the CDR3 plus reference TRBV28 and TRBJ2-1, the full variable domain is DVKVTQSSRYLVKRTGEKVFLECVQDMDHENMFWYRQDPGLGLRLIYFSYDVKMKEKGDIPEGYSVSREKKERFSLILESASTNQTSMYLCASSSPGGPANNEQFFGPGTRLTVL.

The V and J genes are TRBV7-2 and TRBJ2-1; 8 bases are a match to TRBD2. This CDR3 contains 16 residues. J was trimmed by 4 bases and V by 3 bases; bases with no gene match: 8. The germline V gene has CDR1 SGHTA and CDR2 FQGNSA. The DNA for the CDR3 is TGTGCCAGCAGCTTGCTAGGGACTAGGAGATACAATGAGCAGTTCTTC. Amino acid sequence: CASSLLGTRRYNEQFF. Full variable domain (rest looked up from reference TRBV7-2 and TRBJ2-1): GAGVSQSPSNKVTEKGKDVELRCDPISGHTALYWYRQSLGQGLEFLIYFQGNSAPDKSGLPSDRFSAERTGGSVSTLTIQRTQQEDSAVYLCASSLLGTRRYNEQFFGPGTRLTVL.

The CDR3: CATSRDPGNSGNTIYF. CDR3 in DNA: TGTGCCACCAGCAGAGATCCGGGGAACTCTGGAAACACCATATATTTT. This sequence joins TRBV15 and TRBJ1-3; D gene unclear. CDR3 length equals 16 residues. V was clipped by 0 bases and J by 0 bases, with 9 bases between them. The germline gives CDR1 LNHNV, CDR2 YYDKDF (reference sequence).

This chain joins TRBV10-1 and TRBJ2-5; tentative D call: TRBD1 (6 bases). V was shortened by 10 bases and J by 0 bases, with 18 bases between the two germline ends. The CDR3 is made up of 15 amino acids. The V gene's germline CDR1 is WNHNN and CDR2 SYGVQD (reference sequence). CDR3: CATFRTALYQETQYF. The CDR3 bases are TGCGCCACCTTCCGGACAGCCCTGTACCAAGAGACCCAGTACTTC.

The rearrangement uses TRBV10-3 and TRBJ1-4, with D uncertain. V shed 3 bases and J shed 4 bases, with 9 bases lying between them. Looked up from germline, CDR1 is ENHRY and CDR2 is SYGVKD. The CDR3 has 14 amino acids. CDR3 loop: CAISEGSVNEKLFF. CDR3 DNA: TGTGCCATCAGTGAAGGCAGCGTTAATGAAAAACTGTTTTTT.

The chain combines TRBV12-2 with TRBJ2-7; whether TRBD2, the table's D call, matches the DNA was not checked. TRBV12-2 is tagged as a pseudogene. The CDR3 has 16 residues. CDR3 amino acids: CASRSLDSGKAYEQYF. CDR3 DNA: TGTGCAAGTCGCTCGCTCGACAGCGGGAAGGCGTACGAGCAGTACTTC.

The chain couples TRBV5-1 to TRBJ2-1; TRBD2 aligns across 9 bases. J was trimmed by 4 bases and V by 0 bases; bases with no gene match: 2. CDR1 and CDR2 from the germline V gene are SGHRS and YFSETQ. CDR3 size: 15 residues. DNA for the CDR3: TGCGCCAGCAGCTTGGTTGCGGGAGGGTACAATGAGCAGTTCTTC. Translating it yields CASSLVAGGYNEQFF. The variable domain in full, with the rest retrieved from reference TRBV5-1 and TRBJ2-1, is KAGVTQTPRYLIKTRGQQVTLSCSPISGHRSVSWYQQTPGQGLQFLFEYFSETQRNKGNFPGRFSGRQFSNSRSEMNVSTLELGDSALYLCASSLVAGGYNEQFFGPGTRLTVL.

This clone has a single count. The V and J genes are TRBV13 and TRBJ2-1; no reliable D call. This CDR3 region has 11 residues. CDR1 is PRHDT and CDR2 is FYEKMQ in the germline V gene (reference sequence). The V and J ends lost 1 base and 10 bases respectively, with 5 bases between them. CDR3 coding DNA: TGTGCCAGCAGCTTAGTCGTAGAGCAGTTCTTC. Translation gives CASSLVVEQFF.

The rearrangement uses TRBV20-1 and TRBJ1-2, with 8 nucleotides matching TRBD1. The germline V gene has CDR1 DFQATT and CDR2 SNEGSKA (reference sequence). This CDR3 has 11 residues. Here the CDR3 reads CAGQGNYGYTF. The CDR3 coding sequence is TGCGCCGGACAGGGAAACTATGGCTACACCTTC.

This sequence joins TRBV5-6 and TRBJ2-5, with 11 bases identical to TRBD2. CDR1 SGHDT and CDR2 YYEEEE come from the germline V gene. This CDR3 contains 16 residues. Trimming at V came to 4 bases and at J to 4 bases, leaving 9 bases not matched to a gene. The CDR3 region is CASSLRTSGSGETQYF. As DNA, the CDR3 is TGTGCCAGCAGCCTCCGAACTAGCGGGAGCGGAGAGACCCAGTACTTC.

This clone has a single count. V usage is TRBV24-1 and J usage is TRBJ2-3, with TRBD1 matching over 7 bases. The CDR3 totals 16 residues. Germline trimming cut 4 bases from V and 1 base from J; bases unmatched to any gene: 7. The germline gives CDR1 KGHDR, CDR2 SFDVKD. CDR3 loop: CATSDTIGTGTDTQYF. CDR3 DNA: TGTGCCACCAGTGACACCATCGGGACAGGCACAGATACGCAGTATTTT.

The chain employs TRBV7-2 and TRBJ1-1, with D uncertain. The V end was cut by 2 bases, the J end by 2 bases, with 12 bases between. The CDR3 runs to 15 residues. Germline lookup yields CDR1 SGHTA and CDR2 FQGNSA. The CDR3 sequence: CASSLLRGTNTEAFF. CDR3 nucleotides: TGTGCCAGCAGCTTACTCCGGGGAACAAACACTGAAGCTTTCTTT. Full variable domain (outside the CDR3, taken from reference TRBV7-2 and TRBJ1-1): GAGVSQSPSNKVTEKGKDVELRCDPISGHTALYWYRQSLGQGLEFLIYFQGNSAPDKSGLPSDRFSAERTGGSVSTLTIQRTQQEDSAVYLCASSLLRGTNTEAFFGQGTRLTVV.

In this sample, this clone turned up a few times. CDR3 sequence: CASSQRLAGLYEQYF. The DNA for the CDR3 is TGTGCCAGCAGCCAAAGACTAGCGGGTCTCTACGAGCAGTACTTC. The genes are TRBV5-4 and TRBJ2-7; 10 nucleotides agree with TRBD2. The CDR3 spans 15 residues. V lost 4 bases, J lost 3 bases, and 7 bases stayed unmatched. Germline V CDR1 and CDR2: SGHNT, YYREEE (reference sequence).

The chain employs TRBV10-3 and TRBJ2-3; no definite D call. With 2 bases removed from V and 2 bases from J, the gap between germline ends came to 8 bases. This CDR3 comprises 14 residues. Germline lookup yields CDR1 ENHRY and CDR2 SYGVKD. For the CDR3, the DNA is TGTGCCATCAGTGAGCCGCCCTACACAGATACGCAGTATTTT. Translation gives CAISEPPYTDTQYF.

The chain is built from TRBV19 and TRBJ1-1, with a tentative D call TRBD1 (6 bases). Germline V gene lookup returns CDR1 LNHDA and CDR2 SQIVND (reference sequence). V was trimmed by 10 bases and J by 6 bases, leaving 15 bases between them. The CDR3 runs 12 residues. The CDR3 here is CATSAGVSEAFF. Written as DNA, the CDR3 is TGTGCCACTTCGGCAGGGGTCTCTGAAGCTTTCTTT.

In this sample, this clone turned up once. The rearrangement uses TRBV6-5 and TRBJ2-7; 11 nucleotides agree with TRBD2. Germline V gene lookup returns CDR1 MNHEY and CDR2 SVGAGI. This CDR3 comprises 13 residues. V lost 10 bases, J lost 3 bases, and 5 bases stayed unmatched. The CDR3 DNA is TGTGCCACCAGACTAGCGGGGAGCTACGAGCAGTACTTC. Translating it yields CATRLAGSYEQYF.

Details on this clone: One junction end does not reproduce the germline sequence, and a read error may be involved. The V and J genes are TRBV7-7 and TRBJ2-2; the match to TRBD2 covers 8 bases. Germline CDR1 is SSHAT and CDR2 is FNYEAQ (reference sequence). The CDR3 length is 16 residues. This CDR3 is CASSSLAGTNTGELFF. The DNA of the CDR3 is TGTGCTAGCAGCTCATTAGCGGGAACAAACACCGGGGAGCTGTTTTTT.

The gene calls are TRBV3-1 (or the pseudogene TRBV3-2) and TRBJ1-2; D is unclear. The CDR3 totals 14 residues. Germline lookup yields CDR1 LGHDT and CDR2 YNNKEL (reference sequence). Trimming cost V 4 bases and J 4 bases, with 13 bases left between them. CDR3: CASSPTRAAYGYTF. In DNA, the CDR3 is TGTGCCAGCAGCCCCACCCGAGCCGCCTATGGCTACACCTTC.

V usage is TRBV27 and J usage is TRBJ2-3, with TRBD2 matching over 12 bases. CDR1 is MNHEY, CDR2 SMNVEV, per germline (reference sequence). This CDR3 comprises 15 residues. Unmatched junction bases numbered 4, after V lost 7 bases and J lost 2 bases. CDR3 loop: CASNGLAGNTDTQYF. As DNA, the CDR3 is TGTGCCAGCAATGGACTAGCGGGAAACACAGATACGCAGTATTTT.

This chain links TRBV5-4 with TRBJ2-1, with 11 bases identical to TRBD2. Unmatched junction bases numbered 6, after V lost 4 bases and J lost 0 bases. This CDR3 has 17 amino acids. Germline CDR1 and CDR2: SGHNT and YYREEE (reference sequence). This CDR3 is CASSEGLADSSYNEQFF. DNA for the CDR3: TGTGCCAGCAGCGAGGGACTAGCGGACAGCTCCTACAATGAGCAGTTCTTC.

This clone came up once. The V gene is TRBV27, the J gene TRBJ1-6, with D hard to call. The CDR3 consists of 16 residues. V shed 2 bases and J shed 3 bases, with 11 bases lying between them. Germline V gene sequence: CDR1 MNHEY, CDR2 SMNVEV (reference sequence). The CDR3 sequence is CASSLGTRGYNSPLHF. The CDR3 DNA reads TGTGCCAGCAGTTTAGGTACTCGGGGCTATAATTCACCCCTCCACTTT.

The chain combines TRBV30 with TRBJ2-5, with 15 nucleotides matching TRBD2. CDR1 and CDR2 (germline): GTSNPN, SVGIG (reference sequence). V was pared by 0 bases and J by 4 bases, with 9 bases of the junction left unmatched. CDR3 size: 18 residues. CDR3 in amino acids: CAWSVGAGLAGGLETQYF. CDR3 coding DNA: TGTGCCTGGAGTGTTGGGGCCGGACTAGCGGGAGGGTTAGAGACCCAGTACTTC.

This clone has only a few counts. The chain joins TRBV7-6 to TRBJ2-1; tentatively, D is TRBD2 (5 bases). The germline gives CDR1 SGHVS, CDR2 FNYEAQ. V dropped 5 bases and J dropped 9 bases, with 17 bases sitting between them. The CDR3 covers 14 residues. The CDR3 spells CASSPLTSSVEQFF. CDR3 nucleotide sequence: TGTGCCAGCAGCCCACTCACTAGTTCCGTTGAGCAGTTCTTC.